The rows below give T cell receptor beta chains drawn from one sample of a study of blood T cell repertoires in COVID-19. TCRdb keeps only in-frame clones here, not all; method: immunoSEQ multiplex PCR. The profile covers about 160,000 clones, with 70% to 85% appearing a single time and 22% taken by the ten largest. Specimen: peripheral blood. These receptors were collected from a woman older than 75 with acute or convalescent COVID-19. Each CDR3 is given with its conserved first and last residue. A D gene is named only where the DNA matches it firmly. Clone size is not always given. Where it is, it says once, few, many or a class for expanded clones.

TRBD1 | many | TRBJ2-1 | TRBV14 | CASSQEGTGSLDEQFF | TGTGCCAGCAGCCAAGAAGGGACAGGGTCTCTCGATGAGCAGTTCTTC
NA | NA | TRBJ2-3 | TRBV7-9 | CASSPRGVAEADTQYF | TGTGCCAGCAGCCCACGGGGCGTAGCGGAGGCAGATACGCAGTATTTT
NA | NA | TRBJ1-2 | TRBV5-1 | CASRAGDLGYTF | TGCGCCAGCAGGGCAGGGGATCTTGGCTACACCTTC
NA | NA | TRBJ1-1 | TRBV9 | CASSKTGITEAFF | TGTGCCAGCAGCAAAACAGGGATCACTGAAGCTTTCTTT
TRBD1 | NA | TRBJ2-1 | TRBV29-1 | CSVRPRDRGFDEQFF | TGCAGCGTTCGCCCTAGGGACAGGGGTTTCGATGAGCAGTTCTTC
NA | NA | TRBJ1-2 | TRBV4-3 | CASSQAWSVAYGYTF | TGCGCCAGCAGCCAGGCTTGGAGCGTAGCCTATGGCTACACCTTC
NA | NA | TRBJ2-4 | TRBV9 | CASSVDGTRRDIQYF | TGTGCCAGCAGCGTAGATGGGACAAGAAGGGACATTCAGTACTTC
NA | NA | TRBJ1-2 | TRBV5-1 | CASSLGAETLYGYTF | TGCGCCAGCAGCTTGGGGGCAGAAACTCTCTATGGCTACACCTTC
NA | NA | TRBJ1-1 | TRBV3-1/TRBV3-2 | CASSHAPGMNTEAFF | TGTGCCAGCAGCCACGCACCCGGGATGAACACTGAAGCTTTCTTT
TRBD1 | NA | TRBJ2-7 | TRBV18 | CASSPRDRRNEQYF | TGTGCCAGCTCACCACGGGACAGAAGGAACGAGCAGTACTTC
TRBD2 | NA | TRBJ2-1 | TRBV10-2 | CASSRLAGVYNEQFF | TGCGCCAGCAGTCGGCTAGCGGGGGTCTACAATGAGCAGTTCTTC
TRBD2 | NA | TRBJ2-5 | TRBV6-2/TRBV6-3 | CASSYGTSGRSQTQYF | TGTGCCAGCAGTTACGGAACTAGCGGGAGGTCACAGACCCAGTACTTC
TRBD1 | NA | TRBJ2-7 | TRBV15 | CATSRGWGQGYEQYF | TGTGCCACCAGCAGAGGTTGGGGACAGGGCTACGAGCAGTACTTC
TRBD2 | once | TRBJ2-3 | TRBV4-1 | CASSRLAGGVNTQYF | TGCGCCAGCAGCCGCCTAGCGGGAGGGGTAAATACGCAGTATTTT
NA | NA | TRBJ2-5 | TRBV18 | CASSVGRQETQYF | TGTGCCAGCTCTGTGGGGCGACAAGAGACCCAGTACTTC
NA | NA | TRBJ2-1 | TRBV11-2 | CASSLDSGWNEQFF | TGTGCCAGCAGCTTAGATTCGGGGTGGAATGAGCAGTTCTTC
NA | NA | TRBJ1-4 | TRBV6-5 | CASTVASDEKLFF | TGTGCCAGCACGGTTGCTTCGGATGAAAAACTGTTTTTT
NA | NA | TRBJ2-7 | TRBV12-5 | CASGLVSRGVSYEQYF | TGTGCTAGTGGTTTGGTCTCCCGGGGAGTGTCCTACGAGCAGTACTTC
TRBD2 | NA | TRBJ2-5 | TRBV3-1/TRBV3-2 | CASSPRTSGRETQYF | TGTGCCAGCAGCCCTCGGACTAGCGGGAGAGAGACCCAGTACTTC
TRBD2 | NA | TRBJ2-2 | TRBV6-5 | CASSSGLAASAGELFF | TGTGCCAGCAGTTCGGGACTAGCGGCTTCGGCCGGGGAGCTGTTTTTT
TRBD1 | once | TRBJ1-6 | TRBV19 | CASSTGQGDSPLHF | TGTGCCAGTAGTACCGGACAGGGGGATTCACCCCTCCACTTT
NA | NA | TRBJ2-1 | TRBV4-1 | CASSQAGIGNEQFF | TGCGCCAGCAGCCAGGCGGGCATCGGCAATGAGCAGTTCTTC
TRBD1 | once | TRBJ2-7 | TRBV7-9 | CASSYQPGQGASYEQYF | TGTGCCAGCAGCTATCAACCCGGACAGGGGGCTTCCTACGAGCAGTACTTC
TRBD1 | NA | TRBJ2-7 | TRBV7-2 | CASSTGPDRVRNEQYF | TGTGCCAGCAGCACAGGCCCTGACAGGGTAAGGAACGAGCAGTACTTC
TRBD2 | NA | TRBJ2-1 | TRBV10-1 | CASSDPSSGRHNEQFF | TGCGCCAGCAGTGACCCGTCTAGCGGGAGGCACAATGAGCAGTTCTTC
TRBD1 | NA | TRBJ1-1 | TRBV5-5 | CASSLAGQGNTEAFF | TGTGCCAGCAGCTTGGCGGGACAGGGGAACACTGAAGCTTTCTTT
NA | once | TRBJ2-3 | TRBV6-5 | CASIPYPSTDTQYF | TGTGCCAGCATCCCCTACCCTAGCACAGATACGCAGTATTTT
NA | NA | TRBJ2-3 | TRBV9 | CASSVRAAQDTQYF | TGTGCCAGCAGCGTAAGAGCGGCCCAGGATACGCAGTATTTT
TRBD2 | NA | TRBJ2-7 | TRBV2 | CASRLREGGYEQYF | TGTGCCAGCAGACTGCGGGAGGGCGGCTACGAGCAGTACTTC
NA | NA | TRBJ1-2 | TRBV19 | CASSIDLWAADGYTF | TGTGCCAGTAGTATAGATCTCTGGGCAGCAGATGGCTACACCTTC
NA | NA | TRBJ1-5 | TRBV7-2 | CASSFAGAGGNQPQHF | TGTGCCAGCAGCTTCGCAGGGGCCGGGGGCAATCAGCCCCAGCATTTT
TRBD2 | NA | TRBJ2-7 | TRBV11-3 | CASSRGGMEQYF | TGTGCCAGCAGCCGGGGGGGGATGGAGCAGTACTTC
TRBD1 | many | TRBJ1-2 | TRBV7-9 | CASSLAGTEPDYGYTF | TGTGCCAGCAGCTTAGCGGGGACAGAACCCGACTATGGCTACACCTTC
NA | NA | TRBJ2-7 | TRBV7-2 | CASSPRVSSYEQYF | TGTGCCAGCAGCCCCAGGGTGAGCTCCTACGAGCAGTACTTC
TRBD1 | NA | TRBJ1-2 | TRBV6-5 | CASRATGGSNYGYTF | TGTGCCAGCAGGGCGACAGGGGGCTCTAACTATGGCTACACCTTC
NA | NA | TRBJ1-1 | TRBV7-9 | CASSRGGTVNTEAFF | TGTGCCAGCAGCCGAGGAGGGACCGTGAACACTGAAGCTTTCTTT
NA | NA | TRBJ2-1 | TRBV11-3 | CASSLPGLPNEQFF | TGTGCCAGCAGCCTCCCGGGACTCCCCAATGAGCAGTTCTTC
TRBD1 | NA | TRBJ2-3 | TRBV5-8 | CASSFRGGGTDTQYF | TGTGCCAGCAGCTTTAGAGGGGGCGGCACAGATACGCAGTATTTT
NA | once | TRBJ2-6 | TRBV29-1 | CSASGVGANVLTF | TGCAGCGCCTCAGGGGTCGGGGCCAACGTCCTGACTTTC
TRBD2 | NA | TRBJ2-4 | TRBV7-2 | CASSLGLAGGLAKNIQYF | TGTGCCAGCAGCTTAGGACTAGCGGGAGGGTTAGCCAAAAACATTCAGTACTTC
TRBD1 | NA | TRBJ1-1 | TRBV12-3/TRBV12-4 | CASSRQGPTEAFF | TGTGCCAGCAGTAGACAGGGTCCCACTGAAGCTTTCTTT
TRBD2 | NA | TRBJ2-1 | TRBV19 | CASSITGTSVNEQFF | TGTGCCAGTAGTATAACCGGGACTAGCGTCAATGAGCAGTTCTTC
TRBD2 | NA | TRBJ2-4 | TRBV6-5 | CASTLIWGGGIQYF | TGTGCCAGCACCCTGATATGGGGGGGAGGCATTCAGTACTTC
NA | NA | TRBJ2-1 | TRBV6-6 | CASSYSGGEQFF | TGTGCCAGCAGTTACTCAGGGGGTGAGCAGTTCTTC
TRBD1 | NA | TRBJ2-2 | TRBV10-1 | CASRTGDAGELFF | TGCGCCAGCAGGACAGGGGACGCCGGGGAGCTGTTTTTT
TRBD1 | NA | TRBJ2-5 | TRBV7-2 | CASSLRQGSQETQYF | TGTGCCAGCAGCCTGAGACAGGGGAGTCAAGAGACCCAGTACTTC
NA | NA | TRBJ2-4 | TRBV6-6 | CASSYSETVAKNIQYF | TGTGCCAGCAGTTACTCGGAGACCGTAGCCAAAAACATTCAGTACTTC
TRBD2 | NA | TRBJ2-1 | TRBV9 | CASSGMTSGSNEQFF | TGTGCCAGCAGCGGGATGACTAGCGGGAGTAATGAGCAGTTCTTC
NA | NA | TRBJ1-2 | TRBV19 | CASSRGRRVGYGYTF | TGTGCCAGTAGTAGAGGACGGAGGGTAGGCTATGGCTACACCTTC
NA | NA | TRBJ2-2 | TRBV25-1 | CASSEWQGTGELFF | TGTGCCAGCAGTGAATGGCAGGGGACCGGGGAGCTGTTTTTT
TRBD2 | once | TRBJ2-7 | TRBV5-1 | CASSLGLAGGGYEQYF | TGCGCCAGCAGCTTGGGATTAGCGGGAGGAGGATACGAGCAGTACTTC
NA | NA | TRBJ2-3 | TRBV10-3 | CAIEGQGSDTQYF | TGTGCCATCGAGGGGCAGGGGTCAGATACGCAGTATTTT
NA | NA | TRBJ2-1 | TRBV11-3 | CASSFSGGSYNEQFF | TGTGCCAGCAGCTTTTCTGGCGGTTCCTACAATGAGCAGTTCTTC
TRBD1 | NA | TRBJ1-1 | TRBV7-2 | CASSLRAFGLTGVNTEAFF | TGTGCCAGCAGCTTAAGGGCCTTCGGCCTGACAGGGGTGAACACTGAAGCTTTCTTT
NA | NA | TRBJ2-7 | TRBV2 | CASTEQVDSEQYF | TGTGCCAGCACGGAACAGGTGGACAGCGAGCAGTACTTC